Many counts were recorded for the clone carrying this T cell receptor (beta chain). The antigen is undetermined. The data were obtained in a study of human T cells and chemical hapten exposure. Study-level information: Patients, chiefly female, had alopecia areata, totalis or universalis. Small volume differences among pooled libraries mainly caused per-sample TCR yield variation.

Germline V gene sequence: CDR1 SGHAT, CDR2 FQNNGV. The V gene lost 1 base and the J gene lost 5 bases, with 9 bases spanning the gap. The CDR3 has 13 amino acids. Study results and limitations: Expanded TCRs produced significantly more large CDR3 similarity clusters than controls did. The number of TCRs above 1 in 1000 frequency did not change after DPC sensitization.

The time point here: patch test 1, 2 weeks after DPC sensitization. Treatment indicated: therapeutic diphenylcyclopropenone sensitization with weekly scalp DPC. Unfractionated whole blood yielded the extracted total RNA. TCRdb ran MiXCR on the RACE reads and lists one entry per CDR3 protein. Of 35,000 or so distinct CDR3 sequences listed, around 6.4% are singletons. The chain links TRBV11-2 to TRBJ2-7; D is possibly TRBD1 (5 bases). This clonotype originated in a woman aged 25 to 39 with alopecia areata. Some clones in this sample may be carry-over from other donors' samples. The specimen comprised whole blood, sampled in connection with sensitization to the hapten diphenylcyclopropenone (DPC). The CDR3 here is CASSLGRANEQYF. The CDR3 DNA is TGTGCCAGCAGCTTAGGCAGGGCAAACGAGCAGTACTTC.